The present T cell receptor (beta chain) was sequenced within a study of T cell changes during pregnancy in multiple sclerosis (dated by TCRdb to about 2019). For the wider study: Changes in the T cell repertoire over the course of pregnancy were examined in this study in women with multiple sclerosis.

The receptor library was made with the immunoSEQ multiplex PCR assay. As stored in TCRdb, this immuneACCESS dataset retains in-frame rearrangements with V and J assigned. A fraction of the clones does not appear; measured against another copy, unresolved V genes explain less than half of the discrepancy, and the remainder lacks a known reason. The sample table contains 17,000 or so clones; only one count was recorded for roughly 96% of them. The ten most abundant clones make up approximately 1% of the sample. A word on this clone: Its antigen target is currently unknown. The record has no base qualities; no much larger clone is one base away.

This receptor was identified in a female donor with multiple sclerosis, enrolled in a pregnancy study. Sequencing used peripheral blood, obtained in the third trimester of pregnancy.

The CDR3 is CASSQDLSPSGNEKLFF. Here is the DNA: TGCGCCAGCAGCCAAGACCTCTCCCCATCGGGTAATGAAAAACTGTTTTTT. The V and J segments used are TRBV4-3 and TRBJ1-4, with no reliable assignment of the D segment. Including the terminal cysteine and phenylalanine, the CDR3 comprises 17 residues. Only the CDR3 DNA is retained, 51 bases long and in frame from the first base. The germline V gene gives CDR1 as LGHNA and CDR2 as YSLEER. V is shortened by 0 bases, J by 4 bases, and the region joining them spans 15 bases.